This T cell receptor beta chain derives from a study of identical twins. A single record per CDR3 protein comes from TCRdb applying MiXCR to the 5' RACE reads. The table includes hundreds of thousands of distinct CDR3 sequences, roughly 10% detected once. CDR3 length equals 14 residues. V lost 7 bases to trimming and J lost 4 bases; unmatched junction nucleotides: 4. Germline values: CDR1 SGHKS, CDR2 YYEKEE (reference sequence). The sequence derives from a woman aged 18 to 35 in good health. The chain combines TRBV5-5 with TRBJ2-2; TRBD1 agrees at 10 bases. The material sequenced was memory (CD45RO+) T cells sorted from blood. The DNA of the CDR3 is TGTGCCAGCTCGGGACAGGGGTTCACCGGGGAGCTGTTTTTT. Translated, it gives CASSGQGFTGELFF.